Included here is one TCR beta chain sequence, with context. Its specific antigen is unknown. No qualities accompany the bases; no much larger clone lies one base away. The donors were healthy, HIV-negative adults who had no recently reported acute infections or vaccinations. Only Caucasian adults living in Nashville, Tennessee, USA were represented among the donors. CD4+ T cells were enriched through magnetic negative selection, after which naive cells were positively selected on CD45RA and the remaining negative fraction served as the memory subset. Blood was collected by leukapheresis, and PBMCs were isolated by Ficoll-Histopaque density gradient centrifugation and then cryopreserved in liquid nitrogen vapor phase. Analytical flow cytometry was used to check the purity and quantity of every magnetically sorted T cell population. Genomic DNA was isolated from each sorted fraction and quantified by UV absorbance on a Nanodrop 2000c.

This specimen comes from a study of shared clonotypes between healthy human individuals (dated by TCRdb to about 2020). A note on the overall study: Three men and a couple of women, aged 18 to 49 years, made up the cohort. For each donor, CD4 naive and CD4 memory were each run on three plates, CD8 naive on two plates, and CD8 memory on one plate. To estimate repertoire size and how much clonotype sharing occurs between individuals, the study deeply sequenced the blood TCR repertoires of roughly 5 healthy adults. Different laboratories and diverse techniques were used to prepare libraries and sequence TCR repertoires, to increase sequencing depth and limit assay-specific biases. Each donor's leukapheresis produced roughly between roughly 0.94 and 9.5 billion PBMCs. Broad study findings and their caveats: Rarefaction of sorted-subset datasets indicated incomplete sequencing despite the large sequencing depth. Naive subsets generally had larger estimated clonotype richness than memory subsets did. Pairwise subsampling led to the expectation that sequencing depth would affect the degree of clonotype sharing among donors. Sampling was limited to blood, and TCR repertoires in tissue likely differ from TCR repertoires in blood. Clonotypes shared by all four sorted-subset donors showed higher generation probabilities than non-shared clonotypes. Sharing across several donors was observed for about 5% of naive CD4, about 3.2% of naive CD8, over 2% of memory CD4, and around 0.4% of memory CD8 clonotypes. Because the study included only a small number of donors, the genetic and exposure-history diversity represented was limited.

At the junction V is shortened by 3 bases and J by 5 bases; bases outside the gene matches: 5. The CDR3, from cysteine to phenylalanine, totals 15 residues. Only the CDR3 part of the read is kept: 45 bases, read in frame from the first base. From the germline V gene (reference sequence), CDR1 is SGHAT and CDR2 is FQDESV. Using the deep immunoSEQ assay, multiplex PCR amplified TCR CDR3 regions from genomic DNA. Extracted genomic DNA from each cell subset was spread evenly across all wells of several immunoSEQ 96-well plates, with each plate serving as a replicate. For sorted subsets, roughly 200 ng of genomic DNA, equivalent to about 30,000 T cell genomes, went into each replicate PCR. The purified libraries were quantified using a Qubit 3.0 fluorometer, sized with a Bioanalyzer 2100, and then quantified again using the KAPA Library Quantification kit. Every immunoSEQ 96-well plate was sequenced on a separate single-read 150-cycle Illumina NextSeq 550 flow cell. Processing in the source paper ran as follows. Because the immunoSEQ output included only junctional sequences and no quality scores, the filtering could not be the same as the filtering used for full-length reads. To assign V/J genes and CDR3, sequences were annotated using PyIR, a Python wrapper for IgBLAST v1.9, with IMGT germline references. Reads were filtered out if the reads had weak V/J assignments (E-value above 1e-6), no CDR3, stop codons, out-of-frame junctions, or ambiguous translated residues. V3J clonotypes were defined as sequences sharing an identical inferred V gene, J gene, and CDR3 amino acid sequence. Percentage overlap between repertoires was computed as shared unique clonotypes divided by the size of the smaller repertoire. Three approaches were used to assess repertoire richness: RTK rarefaction, the Chao1 estimator, and Recon v2.1 estimates of unobserved clonotypes. Generation probabilities were computed with OLGA for all TCRbeta clonotypes obtained by the gDNA method from a handful of donors. TCRdb limited this immuneACCESS table to in-frame rearrangements with V and J called. A share of clones is missing; checked studies link under half to unresolved V genes, and the rest is unexplained. V, J and clone size are those of that table, while D and trimming were read from the DNA. Present in this sample are roughly 2.4 million clones, about 94% of which were seen just once. The top ten hold roughly 0.13% of the sample.

Here the chain combines TRBV11-1 and TRBJ2-5; TRBD1 matches 11 bases in the middle. The sequence was collected from a man between 18 and 29 years old in good health. Sequencing was carried out using naive CD4+ T cells sorted from blood. In light of the paper, this sample's cell subset or site label describes: CD45RA+ positively selected. The bases are TGTGCCAGCAGCTTTGGACAGGGGGCGTTCGAGACCCAGTACTTC. The resulting protein is CASSFGQGAFETQYF.